This TCR beta chain was captured by sequencing in a study of shared clonotypes between healthy human individuals. There are 13 residues in the CDR3. Trimming stripped 6 bases from V and 4 bases from J, with 12 bases between. Germline CDR1 and CDR2: MNHNS and SASEGT. Positively selected for CCR7, the CD45RO-negative cells used as naive CD8 cells excluded terminally differentiated effector memory CD45RA+ cells. In its sample, this clone was seen once. Here immunoSEQ multiplex PCR was the method, and the copy in TCRdb shows in-frame clones only, minus some. Of some 2.1 million clones in the sample, just over 90% were seen once.

The sequenced sample consisted of naive CD8+ T cells from PBMCs. This receptor was identified in a man younger than 30 in good health. Some clones in this sample may be carry-over from other donors' samples. The rearrangement joins TRBV6-1 to TRBJ1-2; D is ambiguous. Here the CDR3 reads CASSSGRIYGYTF. The DNA for the CDR3 is TGTGCCAGCAGCTCAGGACGGATCTATGGCTACACCTTC.